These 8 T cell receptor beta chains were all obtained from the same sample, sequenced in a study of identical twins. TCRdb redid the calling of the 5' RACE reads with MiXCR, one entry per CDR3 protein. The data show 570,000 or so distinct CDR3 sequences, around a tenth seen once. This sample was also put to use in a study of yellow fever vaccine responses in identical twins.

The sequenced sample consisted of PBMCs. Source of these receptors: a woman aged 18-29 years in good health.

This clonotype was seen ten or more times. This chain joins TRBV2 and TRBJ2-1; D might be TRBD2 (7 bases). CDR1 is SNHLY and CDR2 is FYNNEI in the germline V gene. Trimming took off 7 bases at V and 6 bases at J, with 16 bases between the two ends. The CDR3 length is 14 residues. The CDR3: CASTYREGRNEQFF. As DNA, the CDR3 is TGTGCCAGCACGTACAGGGAGGGTCGCAATGAGCAGTTCTTC. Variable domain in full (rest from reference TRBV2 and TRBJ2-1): EPEVTQTPSHQVTQMGQEVILRCVPISNHLYFYWYRQILGQKVEFLVSFYNNEISEKSEIFDDQFSVERPDGSNFTLKIRSTKLEDSAMYFCASTYREGRNEQFFGPGTRLTVL.

In DNA form, the CDR3 reads TGTGCCAGCAGCCTGCCTCGGATAGCAGTCCTTGATGAGCAGTTCTTC. It encodes CASSLPRIAVLDEQFF. V and J are TRBV7-9 and TRBJ2-1, with D unresolved. V lost 5 bases to trimming and J lost 8 bases, with 22 bases between them. The CDR3 extends over 16 amino acids. The germline V gene has CDR1 SEHNR and CDR2 FQNEAQ (reference sequence). Looking up the rest from reference TRBV7-9 and TRBJ2-1 gives the full variable domain: DTGVSQNPRHKITKRGQNVTFRCDPISEHNRLYWYRQTLGQGPEFLTYFQNEAQLEKSRLLSDRFSAERPKGSFSTLEIQRTEQGDSAMYLCASSLPRIAVLDEQFFGPGTRLTVL.

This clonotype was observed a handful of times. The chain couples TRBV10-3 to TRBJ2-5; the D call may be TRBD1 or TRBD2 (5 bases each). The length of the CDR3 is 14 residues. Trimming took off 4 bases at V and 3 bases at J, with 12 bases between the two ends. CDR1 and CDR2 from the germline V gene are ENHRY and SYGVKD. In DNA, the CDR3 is TGTGCCATCAGTGTCCGGGACGGGGAAGAGACCCAGTACTTC. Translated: CAISVRDGEETQYF.

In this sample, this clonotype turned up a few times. The DNA of the CDR3 is TGTGCCAGCATTCCAGCGGGAGGGACCGGGGAGCTGTTTTTT. Protein: CASIPAGGTGELFF. This sequence joins TRBV3-1 and TRBJ2-2; 10 bases align to TRBD2. The V segment lost 7 bases and the J segment 5 bases; nucleotides outside the gene matches: 4. This CDR3 region has 14 residues. Germline values: CDR1 LGHDT, CDR2 YNNKEL (reference sequence).

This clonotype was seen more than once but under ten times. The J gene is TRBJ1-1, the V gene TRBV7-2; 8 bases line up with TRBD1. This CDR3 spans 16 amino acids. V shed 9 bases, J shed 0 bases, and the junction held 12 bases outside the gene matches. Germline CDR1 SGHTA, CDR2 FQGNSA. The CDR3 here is CARTTRTGLMNTEAFF. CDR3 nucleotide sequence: TGTGCCAGGACCACCCGGACAGGGCTTATGAACACTGAAGCTTTCTTT.

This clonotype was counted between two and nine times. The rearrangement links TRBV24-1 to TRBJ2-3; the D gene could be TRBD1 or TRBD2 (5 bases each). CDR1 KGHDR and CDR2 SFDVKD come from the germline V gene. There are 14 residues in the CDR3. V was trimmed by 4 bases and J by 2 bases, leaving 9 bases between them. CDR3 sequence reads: CATSERDLTDTQYF. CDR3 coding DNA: TGTGCCACCAGTGAAAGGGACCTCACAGATACGCAGTATTTT.

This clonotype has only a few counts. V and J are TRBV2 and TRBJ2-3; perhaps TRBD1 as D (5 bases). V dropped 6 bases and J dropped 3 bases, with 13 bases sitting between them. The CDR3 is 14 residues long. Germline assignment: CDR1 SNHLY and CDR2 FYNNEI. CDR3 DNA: TGTGCCAGCAGCGAGTGGGGCGGAACAGATACGCAGTATTTT. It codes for CASSEWGGTDTQYF.

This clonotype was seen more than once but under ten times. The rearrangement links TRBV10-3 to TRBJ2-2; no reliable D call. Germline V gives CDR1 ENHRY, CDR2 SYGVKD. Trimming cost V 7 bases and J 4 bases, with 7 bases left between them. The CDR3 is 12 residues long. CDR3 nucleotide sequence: TGTGCCATCACCCTAACCACCGGGGAGCTGTTTTTT. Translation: CAITLTTGELFF.